The clone carrying this TCR beta chain was seen a handful of times. Its specificity is unknown. There are 11 residues in the CDR3. Germline CDR1 is SQVTM and CDR2 is ANQGSEA. V lost 4 bases and J lost 8, with 8 bases in between. A universal primer site and UMIs were added as TCR cDNA was made by 5'RACE template switching. Each CDR3 protein is one row after TCRdb ran MiXCR on the 5' RACE reads. This table has hundreds of thousands of distinct CDR3 sequences, under 20% appearing once. These data come from a study of T cells after yellow fever vaccination. General observations from the study: The secondary T-cell response peaked on day 5, not day 15, but was weaker. A minor fraction of clonotypes spanned both CD4 and CD8 compartments.

The source is a man younger than 35 who received the YFV17D yellow fever vaccine. The V and J genes are TRBV29-1 and TRBJ2-2; D remains ambiguous. Sequenced here: PBMCs, sampled before the yellow fever booster vaccination. This CDR3 reads CSVAPEGELFF. The CDR3 region has the DNA TGCAGCGTTGCACCCGAGGGGGAGCTGTTTTTT.